This TCR beta chain comes out of a study of shared clonotypes between healthy human individuals. Germline loops: CDR1 ENHRY, CDR2 SYGVKD. The germline V and J ends were trimmed by 6 bases and 1 base, with 21 bases remaining between them. The CDR3 contains 17 residues. The data were produced by immunoSEQ multiplex PCR, yet TCRdb's version contains in-frame clones alone and is incomplete. The sample lists approximately 2.3 million clones; over 90% were seen once. This receptor was obtained from a young man in good health. Some clones in this sample may be carry-over from other donors' samples. The material sequenced was naive CD4+ T cells from PBMCs. Subset noted: CD45RA+ positively selected. The V call is TRBV10-3, the J call TRBJ1-2; possibly TRBD1 for D (6 bases). The CDR3: CAIRGDRDKLLNYGYTF. The CDR3 DNA is TGTGCCATCAGGGGGGACCGGGACAAACTACTTAACTATGGCTACACCTTC.